The 26 T cell receptor beta chains below were found in one sample sequenced in a study of blood T cell repertoires in COVID-19. Data came from immunoSEQ multiplex PCR; TCRdb stores just in-frame clones and leaves some out. Among under 300,000 clones listed, less than 85% were seen once. The sequenced sample was peripheral blood. The source is a human donor with COVID-19, enrolled during active disease. The donor label of this sample is uncertain.

The chain has TRBV6-2 or TRBV6-3 and TRBJ1-2, with TRBD1 matching 10 bases. The CDR3 sequence is 14 residues long. Trimming at V came to 0 bases and at J to 8 bases, leaving 3 bases not matched to a gene. Germline CDR1 and CDR2: MNHEY and SVGEGT. The CDR3 DNA sequence: TGTGCCAGCAGTTACTCGACAGGGGGCCTGGGCTACACCTTC. Protein: CASSYSTGGLGYTF.

This clone was recorded only once. This chain links TRBV18 with TRBJ1-3; 7 nucleotides match TRBD1. The CDR3 totals 14 residues. V was pared by 3 bases and J by 6 bases, with 5 bases of the junction left unmatched. Germline lookup yields CDR1 KGHSH and CDR2 LQKENI. CDR3: CASSPLDRENTIYF. DNA for the CDR3: TGTGCCAGCTCACCTCTTGACAGGGAAAACACCATATATTTT.

V usage is TRBV7-2 and J usage is TRBJ2-7, with 7 bases fitting TRBD1. The germline CDR1 and CDR2 sequences are SGHTA and FQGNSA. The CDR3 spans 15 residues. J lost 3 bases, V lost 5 bases, and 10 bases had no gene match. In DNA, the CDR3 is TGTGCCAGCAGCCTACCGGGACAGCACCTCTACGAGCAGTACTTC. This translates into CASSLPGQHLYEQYF.

The rearrangement links TRBV11-2 to TRBJ1-2; possible D gene TRBD1, 5 bases. The CDR3 runs to 14 residues. Germline CDR1 reads SGHAT; CDR2 reads FQNNGV. The germline V and J ends were trimmed by 5 bases and 4 bases, with 14 bases remaining between them. CDR3 loop: CASSPTGDGYGYTF. As DNA, the CDR3 is TGTGCCAGCAGCCCGACGGGGGACGGCTATGGCTACACCTTC.

The chain combines TRBV5-6 with TRBJ2-1, with a tentative D call TRBD2 (6 bases). The CDR3 spans 14 residues. Between the trimmed V and J ends, which lost 1 base and 4 bases, there was a span of 9 bases. The V gene's germline CDR1 is SGHDT and CDR2 YYEEEE. The CDR3 sequence: CASSLSGRYNEQFF. The CDR3, as DNA: TGTGCCAGCAGCTTGAGTGGGAGGTACAATGAGCAGTTCTTC.

The chain has TRBV11-1 and TRBJ2-5, with TRBD1 identical over 9 bases. The CDR3 covers 16 residues. V trimming: 1 base; J trimming: 4 bases; junction bases outside the gene matches: 7. Germline lookup yields CDR1 SGHAT and CDR2 FQDESV (reference sequence). This CDR3 reads CASSLVTGQGGETQYF. CDR3 sequence (DNA): TGTGCCAGCAGCTTAGTCACGGGACAGGGTGGAGAGACCCAGTACTTC.

The chain joins TRBV28 to TRBJ1-2; D gene uncertain. The CDR3 spans 11 residues. Trimming cost V 6 bases and J 4 bases, with 6 bases left between them. CDR1 is MDHEN, CDR2 SYDVKM, per germline. The CDR3 region has the DNA TGTGCCAGCAGGTCAATCTATGGCTACACCTTC. Encoded protein: CASRSIYGYTF.

The V and J genes are TRBV19 and TRBJ1-3, with 9 bases aligning to TRBD1. This CDR3 comprises 17 residues. CDR1 is LNHDA, CDR2 SQIVND, per germline (reference sequence). Trimming at V came to 6 bases and at J to 0 bases, leaving 9 bases not matched to a gene. For the CDR3, the DNA is TGTGCCAGTAGCATCGGGACAGGGCCAGGCTCTGGAAACACCATATATTTT. It is translated as CASSIGTGPGSGNTIYF.

This rearrangement joins TRBV6-5 to TRBJ1-2; 8 nucleotides agree with TRBD1. The CDR3 totals 15 residues. In germline, CDR1 is MNHEY, CDR2 SVGAGI. The trim removed 4 bases at V and 10 bases at J, leaving 14 bases unmatched. The CDR3 spells CASSLDSGTGIIYTF. The CDR3 nucleotides are TGTGCCAGCAGTTTAGATTCCGGGACAGGAATTATCTACACCTTC.

The chain has TRBV28 and TRBJ2-7; 12 bases line up with TRBD1. Germline V gene sequence: CDR1 MDHEN, CDR2 SYDVKM. The trim removed 6 bases at V and 4 bases at J, leaving 4 bases unmatched. The CDR3 consists of 14 residues. The CDR3 DNA follows: TGTGCCAGCAGGCGGGACAGGGGGCCTTACGAGCAGTACTTC. Its protein product is CASRRDRGPYEQYF.

V usage is TRBV19 and J usage is TRBJ2-7, with 11 positions matching TRBD2. Germline CDR1 reads LNHDA; CDR2 reads SQIVND (reference sequence). The CDR3 is 13 amino acids. Germline trimming cut 6 bases from V and 5 bases from J; bases unmatched to any gene: 3. In DNA, the CDR3 is TGTGCCAGTAGACTAGCGGGAGCAAACGAGCAGTACTTC. Translating it yields CASRLAGANEQYF.

The V gene is TRBV11-2, the J gene TRBJ2-5; D is perhaps TRBD1 (6 bases). V was clipped by 5 bases and J by 5 bases, with 12 bases between them. The germline CDR1 and CDR2 sequences are SGHAT and FQNNGV. This CDR3 is 13 amino acids long. This chain's CDR3 is CASSDGTQETQYF. The CDR3 DNA is TGTGCCAGCAGCGACGGGACACAGGAGACCCAGTACTTC.

This rearrangement joins TRBV19 to TRBJ2-7; possibly TRBD1 for D (6 bases). CDR1 and CDR2 from the germline V gene are LNHDA and SQIVND (reference sequence). Between the trimmed V and J ends, which lost 1 base and 2 bases, there was a span of 9 bases. The CDR3 is 14 residues long. The CDR3 reads CASSIGDNTYEQYF. Here the CDR3 DNA reads TGTGCCAGTAGTATAGGGGACAATACCTACGAGCAGTACTTC.

The J gene is TRBJ1-1, the V gene TRBV5-6, with 7 nucleotides matching TRBD1. Germline V gives CDR1 SGHDT, CDR2 YYEEEE. The CDR3 loop spans 14 amino acids. V dropped 3 bases and J dropped 4; count of bases not matched to a gene: 6. The CDR3 nucleotides are TGTGCCAGCAGCTACCCTGACAGGGCCACTGAAGCTTTCTTT. This translates into CASSYPDRATEAFF.

V usage is TRBV28 and J usage is TRBJ2-3; D not resolved. V was shortened by 4 bases and J by 6 bases, with 8 bases between the two germline ends. Germline lookup yields CDR1 MDHEN and CDR2 SYDVKM. The CDR3 length is 12 residues. The CDR3, as DNA: TGTGCCAGCAGTTCGGGTTTGGATACGCAGTATTTT. This sequence encodes CASSSGLDTQYF.

V usage is TRBV11-2 and J usage is TRBJ2-1; 7 bases map to TRBD1. Germline V gene data show CDR1 as SGHAT and CDR2 as FQNNGV. The CDR3 contains 15 residues. Trimming removed 5 bases from V and 4 bases from J; junction bases left unmatched: 8. CDR3 sequence: CASSEGDRQYNEQFF. The CDR3 nucleotides are TGTGCCAGCAGCGAAGGGGACAGACAATACAATGAGCAGTTCTTC.

The chain joins TRBV6-2 or TRBV6-3 to TRBJ2-7, with no clear D. V was shortened by 6 bases and J by 3 bases, with 6 bases between the two germline ends. The CDR3 sequence is 11 residues long. Germline-derived CDR1 and CDR2 are MNHEY and SVGEGT. The CDR3 loop is CASSERYEQYF. CDR3 in DNA: TGTGCCAGCAGCGAGCGCTACGAGCAGTACTTC.

The chain couples TRBV19 to TRBJ1-5, with a possible D match to TRBD1 (6 bases). The germline V gene encodes CDR1 LNHDA and CDR2 SQIVND (reference sequence). V lost 6 bases, J lost 6 bases, and 18 bases lay in between. The CDR3 loop spans 15 amino acids. As DNA, the CDR3 is TGTGCCAGTAGACCGGCGGGGGCGCAGAGTCAGCCCCAGCATTTT. Its translation is CASRPAGAQSQPQHF.

This rearrangement joins TRBV30 to TRBJ2-2, with TRBD2 identical over 7 bases. CDR3 length equals 13 residues. Germline V gives CDR1 GTSNPN, CDR2 SVGIG (reference sequence). Germline trimming cut 4 bases from V and 6 bases from J; bases unmatched to any gene: 5. CDR3 protein: CAWTMGGAGELFF. CDR3 sequence (DNA): TGTGCCTGGACCATGGGGGGGGCCGGGGAGCTGTTTTTT.

The V and J genes are TRBV12-5 and TRBJ1-1, with 10 bases aligning to TRBD1. The V gene's germline CDR1 is LGHNT and CDR2 FRNRAP. The CDR3 totals 17 residues. V lost 1 base and J lost 0; bases outside the gene matches: 5. The CDR3: CASGLARTGGMNTEAFF. The CDR3 bases are TGTGCTAGTGGTTTGGCCAGGACAGGGGGAATGAACACTGAAGCTTTCTTT.

The rearrangement links TRBV29-1 to TRBJ1-4; 7 bases are shared with TRBD1. The CDR3 has 15 residues. CDR1 is SQVTM, CDR2 ANQGSEA, per germline. V gave up 6 bases and J gave up 2 bases; unmatched junction bases: 9. The CDR3 is CSVQGVTGTNEKLFF. CDR3 in DNA: TGCAGCGTGCAGGGGGTGACGGGGACTAATGAAAAACTGTTTTTT.

A single count supports this clone. The chain recombines TRBV28 with TRBJ1-2; no definite D call. This CDR3 is 11 amino acids long. V shed 9 bases and J shed 8 bases, with 13 bases lying between them. CDR1 MDHEN and CDR2 SYDVKM come from the germline V gene. The CDR3, as DNA: TGTGCCAGTTACCGGAGCGGGGGCTACACCTTC. Its protein is CASYRSGGYTF.

V and J are TRBV18 and TRBJ2-3; no firm D call. Germline lookup yields CDR1 KGHSH and CDR2 LQKENI. This CDR3 has 14 residues. Trimming removed 3 bases at V and 4 bases at J, with 11 bases between. The CDR3 reads CASSPGPRADTQYF. The CDR3 DNA is TGTGCCAGCTCACCGGGCCCTCGAGCAGATACGCAGTATTTT.

The chain joins TRBV19 to TRBJ1-2; D gene unclear. Looked up from germline, CDR1 is LNHDA and CDR2 is SQIVND (reference sequence). V lost 5 bases, J lost 5 bases, and 15 bases lay in between. This CDR3 has 14 amino acids. CDR3 bases: TGTGCCAGTAGTCGCCGGGATCCGATGTATGGCTACACCTTC. Its translation is CASSRRDPMYGYTF.

The J gene is TRBJ2-3, the V gene TRBV19; D might be TRBD1 (7 bases). The V and J ends lost 5 bases and 2 bases respectively, with 14 bases between them. Per the germline V gene, CDR1 is LNHDA and CDR2 is SQIVND (reference sequence). There are 15 residues in the CDR3. CDR3 coding DNA: TGTGCCAGTAGTCCGGGCAGGGGGGCCACAGATACGCAGTATTTT. Translation gives CASSPGRGATDTQYF.

The chain is built from TRBV10-3 and TRBJ2-1, with TRBD2 matching over 10 bases. J was trimmed by 2 bases and V by 0 bases; bases with no gene match: 7. Germline V gene data show CDR1 as ENHRY and CDR2 as SYGVKD. CDR3 length: 18 residues. The CDR3 DNA follows: TGTGCCATCAGTGAGTCTACCCGCCTAGCGGGAGCCTACAATGAGCAGTTCTTC. Translated, it gives CAISESTRLAGAYNEQFF.